This T cell receptor (beta chain) was documented in a study of cytomegalovirus exposure and HLA in healthy donors. Germline-derived CDR1 and CDR2 are MNHNY and SVGAGI (reference sequence). The ends lost 8 bases at V and 2 bases at J; junction bases unmatched: 7. The CDR3 consists of 14 residues. A multiplex PCR was run with 60 Vbeta primers and 13 Jbeta primers. Sequencing was performed with immunoSEQ multiplex PCR; in TCRdb, only in-frame clones are kept and a portion is missing. The sample has about 130,000 clones, 76% seen once. Note on this clone: Its matching antigen is unknown.

Study-wide results and caveats: Some V segments, TRBV6-2 and TRBV6-3 among them, were indistinguishable and were therefore excluded. HLA allele associations emerged for roughly 17,000 TCR beta sequences in a later analysis, at 0.05 false discovery rate. TCR beta chain V- and J-gene trimming was linked, in a later analysis, to a missense variant in DCLRE1C.

The sample taken for sequencing was PBMCs. The TCR comes from a female donor in good health and CMV-seropositive. The rearrangement joins TRBV6-6 to TRBJ2-7; 9 nucleotides match TRBD1. CDR3 amino acids: CASRWGQGTYEQYF. The CDR3 DNA follows: TGTGCCAGCCGATGGGGACAGGGAACCTACGAGCAGTACTTC.